This T cell receptor beta chain was documented in a study of T cells in Graves' hyperthyroidism and ophthalmopathy. Regions amplified from RNA transcripts were the TCR beta CDR3 regions. An initial round of RT-PCR targeting the TCR CDR3 relied on the HTBI primer set. One entry per CDR3 protein results from TCRdb running MiXCR on the multiplex PCR reads. The table records some 340,000 distinct CDR3 sequences, about an eighth of them present only once. General study findings and limits: The model foresaw ophthalmopathy a median roughly 6.5 months prior to onset.

This clonotype occurred many times. Its matching antigen is unknown. V lost 1 base, J lost 4 bases, and 1 base lay in between. The CDR3 spans 11 residues. Germline V CDR1 and CDR2: LGHDT, YNNKEL (reference sequence). PBMCs were sourced from about 10 ml fresh peripheral blood. This receptor was taken from a woman between 40 and 50 years old with Graves' ophthalmopathy. Source material: blood. The chain joins TRBV3-1 to TRBJ1-2; D unclear. CDR3 sequence reads: CASSQAYGYTF. CDR3 coding DNA: TGTGCCAGCAGCCAAGCCTATGGCTACACCTTC.